The sequence of this TCR beta chain was determined in a study of CD8+ T cells in alopecia areata. Whole-study context: Treatment of the treated patients consisted of oral tofacitinib, 5 to 10 mg twice daily.

This clone was counted only a few times. V gave up 7 bases and J gave up 8 bases, with 14 bases separating them. CDR1 is SQVTM, CDR2 ANQGSEA, per germline. This CDR3 is built from 12 residues. Sequencing relied on a cDNA template that was reverse transcribed from extracted RNA. Some clones are missing from TCRdb's copy, which holds only in-frame ones; the method was immunoSEQ multiplex PCR. The sample contains over 95,000 clones, roughly three fifths of which appear only once. Treatment noted: oral pan-JAK inhibitor, 5-10 mg twice daily. This receptor was taken from a human donor with alopecia areata. Sequenced material: CD4+ T cells sorted from blood, taken at week 24, from a patient treated with tofacitinib. V gene TRBV29-1 combines with J gene TRBJ1-4; weak D call: TRBD1 (6 bases). The chain's CDR3 is CSGHRDGEKLFF. The CDR3 DNA sequence: TGCAGCGGACACAGGGACGGGGAAAAACTGTTTTTT.